Below, 26 T cell receptor beta chains from the same sample are listed, as sequenced in a study of read filtering for tumor transcriptome and immune sequencing. This library used 300 to 450 ng RNA and molecular barcoded adaptors spanning alpha/delta and beta/gamma chains. TCRdb fed the reads into MiXCR, producing one record per CDR3 protein. Of roughly 61,000 distinct CDR3 sequences detected, over 9% appear once; the ten largest clones hold approximately 16%. Sample: a population of CD138-negative cells sorted from bone marrow. The source of these receptors is a donor at least 40 years old with multiple myeloma.

There are many counts of this clonotype. The chain links TRBV6-1 to TRBJ1-1; no reliable D call. Germline CDR1 is MNHNS and CDR2 is SASEGT. The CDR3 length is 14 residues. Trimming removed 1 base from V and 2 bases from J, with 8 bases in between. This chain's CDR3 is CASSEVGVNTEAFF. For the CDR3, the DNA is TGTGCCAGCAGTGAAGTCGGGGTAAACACTGAAGCTTTCTTT.

This clonotype was seen more than once but under ten times. The rearrangement joins TRBV29-1 to TRBJ2-1; D may be TRBD1 (5 bases). The CDR3 runs 16 residues. Looked up from germline, CDR1 is SQVTM and CDR2 is ANQGSEA. The V and J ends lost 6 bases and 4 bases respectively, with 22 bases between them. CDR3 region: CSVVTASTKGYNEQFF. DNA of the CDR3: TGCAGCGTAGTGACAGCCTCCACCAAGGGATACAATGAGCAGTTCTTC.

At least ten counts were recorded for this clonotype. The rearrangement uses TRBV14 and TRBJ1-4; D not resolved. This CDR3 has 14 residues. V lost 0 bases to trimming and J lost 7 bases, with 9 bases between them. Germline V gene data show CDR1 as SGHDN and CDR2 as FVKESK. This CDR3 reads CASSQEGLGEKLFF. CDR3 coding DNA: TGTGCCAGCAGCCAAGAGGGGTTGGGTGAAAAACTGTTTTTT.

This clonotype was found many times. The chain couples TRBV29-1 to TRBJ2-3; 8 bases are a match to TRBD1. Germline V CDR1 and CDR2: SQVTM, ANQGSEA. V lost 7 bases, J lost 0 bases, and 6 bases stayed unmatched. The CDR3 spans 14 residues. The chain's CDR3 is CSAGDRRSTDTQYF. The CDR3 DNA reads TGCAGCGCCGGGGACAGGAGAAGCACAGATACGCAGTATTTT.

At least ten counts were recorded for this clonotype. The rearrangement links TRBV5-1 to TRBJ2-2; D is unclear. Deletions cut 5 bases from V and 3 bases from J, with 8 bases between. Germline CDR1 reads SGHRS; CDR2 reads YFSETQ. The CDR3 has 13 residues. This chain's CDR3 is CASRVGDTGELFF. The CDR3 nucleotides are TGCGCCAGCAGGGTTGGAGACACCGGGGAGCTGTTTTTT.

This clonotype was found many times. The chain uses TRBV14 and TRBJ1-1; D is perhaps TRBD1 (5 bases). CDR1 is SGHDN, CDR2 FVKESK, per germline. The CDR3 covers 17 residues. V was pared by 2 bases and J by 11 bases, with 27 bases between. Here the CDR3 reads CASSQSRRSDMVGRAFF. DNA for the CDR3: TGTGCCAGCAGCCAATCTAGGAGGTCGGACATGGTAGGTCGGGCTTTCTTT.

This chain connects TRBV29-1 to TRBJ1-2; D may be TRBD1 (5 bases). This CDR3 is built from 13 residues. Looked up from germline, CDR1 is SQVTM and CDR2 is ANQGSEA. Trimming shortened V by 1 base and J by 4 bases, and 10 bases separated the two germline ends. CDR3 coding DNA: TGCAGCGTTGAAGCGGGGGAAGGCTATGGCTACACCTTC. It yields the protein CSVEAGEGYGYTF.

There are many counts of this clonotype. The chain joins TRBV20-1 to TRBJ2-1; TRBD2 might be the D (5 bases). From germline, CDR1 is DFQATT and CDR2 SNEGSKA (reference sequence). The CDR3 covers 17 residues. V was shortened by 0 bases and J by 0 bases, with 15 bases between the two germline ends. This chain's CDR3 is CSARDLTSGSSYNEQFF. The CDR3 DNA reads TGCAGTGCTAGAGATTTAACATCGGGAAGCTCCTACAATGAGCAGTTCTTC.

This clonotype has more than one count but fewer than ten. This likely stems from a read error, as it lies one base from a far larger clone. Because it lacks the conserved phenylalanine or tryptophan at the end, this CDR3 is likely a read error. It is unclear where the CDR3 begins or ends on the DNA, so no DNA is shown, and the CDR3 is as TCRdb lists it. V usage is TRBV6-5 and J usage is TRBJ1-1; TRBD1, the D gene given by the table, was not confirmed from the DNA. Per the germline V gene, CDR1 is MNHEY and CDR2 is SVGAGI. Including both end residues, the CDR3 is 13 amino acids long. The CDR3 reads CASSTGTGGTTFY.

This clonotype was counted only a few times. The rearrangement joins TRBV6-5 to TRBJ1-4, with D maybe TRBD1 (5 bases). V lost 4 bases and J 8 bases, leaving 20 bases between the germline ends. The CDR3 extends over 16 amino acids. Germline V gene data show CDR1 as MNHEY and CDR2 as SVGAGI. The CDR3 spells CASSSPGGGSGEKLFF. The CDR3 DNA reads TGTGCCAGCAGTTCCCCGGGGGGGGGGAGCGGCGAAAAACTGTTTTTT.

At least ten counts were recorded for this clonotype. The chain combines TRBV6-6 with TRBJ2-2; D unclear. This CDR3 has 15 amino acids. Germline V gene sequence: CDR1 MNHNY, CDR2 SVGAGI (reference sequence). Trimming left V 5 bases short and J 0 bases short, with 10 bases between. CDR3 region: CASSPFEANTGELFF. The DNA for the CDR3 is TGTGCCAGCAGTCCCTTCGAGGCGAACACCGGGGAGCTGTTTTTT.

In this sample, this clonotype turned up many times. CDR3 nucleotide sequence: TGCGCCAGCAGCCCACAACAGGGGGGTATATCTGAGCAGTTCTTC. It codes for CASSPQQGGISEQFF. This chain uses TRBV5-1 with TRBJ2-1, with TRBD1 identical over 8 bases. CDR1 and CDR2 from the germline V gene are SGHRS and YFSETQ. V lost 4 bases, J lost 9 bases, and 12 bases stayed unmatched. There are 15 residues in the CDR3.

Details on this clonotype: A much bigger clone sits one base away, suggesting this may be a read error. This chain connects TRBV4-1 to TRBJ1-1; unclear D gene. Between the trimmed V and J ends, which lost 3 bases and 4 bases, there was a span of 21 bases. From germline, CDR1 is MGHRA and CDR2 YSYEKL. The length of the CDR3 is 17 residues. DNA for the CDR3: TGCGCCAGCAGCCAGAGGTCCGGGAGTCTGGGGAGCACTGAAGCTTTCTTT. Amino acids: CASSQRSGSLGSTEAFF.

In its sample, this clonotype was seen many times. The V call is TRBV4-1, the J call TRBJ2-4, with D unresolved. The germline V gene encodes CDR1 MGHRA and CDR2 YSYEKL. The CDR3 covers 15 residues. V gave up 2 bases and J gave up 1 base, with 9 bases separating them. DNA for the CDR3: TGCGCCAGCAGCCAAATCCCCCTGGCCAAAAACATTCAGTACTTC. Protein: CASSQIPLAKNIQYF.

This clonotype appeared many times. V gene TRBV5-5 combines with J gene TRBJ1-1; perhaps TRBD1 as D (6 bases). Germline V gene lookup returns CDR1 SGHKS and CDR2 YYEKEE (reference sequence). The CDR3 spans 12 residues. V was cut by 3 bases and J by 7 bases, with 10 bases left in between. The CDR3 loop reads CASSWEGDEAFF. CDR3 nucleotide sequence: TGTGCCAGCAGCTGGGAGGGGGATGAAGCTTTCTTT.

The table lists this clonotype with many counts. V gene TRBV20-1 combines with J gene TRBJ2-7, with TRBD1 identical over 7 bases. The CDR3 consists of 12 residues. Germline trimming cut 5 bases from V and 3 bases from J; bases unmatched to any gene: 4. Per the germline V gene, CDR1 is DFQATT and CDR2 is SNEGSKA (reference sequence). CDR3 residues: CSAARDSYEQYF. CDR3 bases: TGCAGTGCTGCACGGGACAGCTACGAGCAGTACTTC.

The table lists this clonotype with many counts. The rearrangement uses TRBV11-3 and TRBJ2-1; TRBD1 agrees at 8 bases. The V and J ends lost 0 bases and 7 bases, in that order; junction bases with no gene match: 8. The CDR3 has 16 amino acids. Germline CDR1 reads SGHNT; CDR2 reads YENEEA. Here the CDR3 reads CASSLDPRGPKNEQFF. The CDR3 DNA is TGTGCCAGCAGCTTAGATCCCAGGGGGCCGAAGAATGAGCAGTTCTTC.

The sample holds many counts of this clonotype. The rearrangement links TRBV11-2 to TRBJ1-1; no clear D. CDR3 length: 14 amino acids. CDR1 SGHAT and CDR2 FQNNGV come from the germline V gene. Trimming pared 2 bases from V and 2 bases from J, leaving 9 bases between. CDR3 bases: TGTGCCAGCAGCTTACAGAACTCCAACACTGAAGCTTTCTTT. Translating it yields CASSLQNSNTEAFF.

A word on this clonotype: A read error is possible here, since a much larger clone lies one base away. J is TRBJ1-1 and V is TRBV5-1; TRBD1 is a possible D gene (5 bases). CDR3 length equals 14 residues. Germline CDR1 SGHRS, CDR2 YFSETQ. The CDR3 here is CASSLGGANTEASF. CDR3 DNA sequence: TGCGCCAGCAGCTTAGGCGGGGCGAACACTGAAGCTTCCTTT.

With respect to this clonotype: A much larger clone lies one base from this, so it may be a read error. The CDR3 loop reads CASSRDRVRETHYF. The CDR3 coding sequence is TGTGCCAGCAGTCGGGACAGGGTTCGCGAGACCCATTACTTC. This chain joins TRBV28 and TRBJ2-5; 9 positions match TRBD1. The CDR3 extends over 14 amino acids. Germline V gene lookup returns CDR1 MDHEN and CDR2 SYDVKM.

This clonotype was recorded at least ten times. This chain links TRBV9 with TRBJ1-1; D is ambiguous. This CDR3 spans 13 amino acids. Germline assignment: CDR1 SGDLS and CDR2 YYNGEE. V lost 4 bases to trimming and J lost 3 bases, with 10 bases between them. The CDR3 is CASSPYSDTEAFF. CDR3 bases: TGTGCCAGCAGCCCCTACTCTGACACTGAAGCTTTCTTT.

This clonotype was observed many times. The chain has TRBV30 and TRBJ1-2; D is undetermined. The V end was cut by 2 bases, the J end by 8 bases, with 15 bases between. CDR3 length: 13 amino acids. CDR1 GTSNPN and CDR2 SVGIG come from the germline V gene (reference sequence). DNA of the CDR3: TGTGCCTGGAGTCTCGGACCGGCAGGCGGCTACACCTTC. It encodes CAWSLGPAGGYTF.

This clonotype was counted only a few times. A clone one base away is much larger, so this may be a read error. V and J are TRBV5-4 and TRBJ2-7, with 7 nucleotides matching TRBD1. This CDR3 has 15 residues. Germline CDR1 and CDR2: SGHNT and YYREEE (reference sequence). The DNA for the CDR3 is TGTGCCAGCAGCTTGTCTGGGACAGAGGTCTACGAGCAGTGCTTC. This codes for CASSLSGTEVYEQCF.

The table lists this clonotype with a few counts. With a much larger clone just one base away, this may be a read error. The V and J genes are TRBV20-1 and TRBJ1-5; D unclear. The CDR3 sequence is 14 residues long. Germline V gene sequence: CDR1 DFQATT, CDR2 SNEGSKA (reference sequence). The DNA for the CDR3 is TGCAGTGCTAGTCACGGCTATAGCAATCAGCCCCGGCATTTT. It translates to CSASHGYSNQPRHF.

This clonotype was found many times. J is TRBJ2-6 and V is TRBV7-3; D is possibly TRBD1 (6 bases). Trimming left V 5 bases short and J 0 bases short, with 17 bases between. The CDR3 consists of 18 residues. Germline values: CDR1 SGHTA, CDR2 FQGTGA. CDR3 amino acids: CASSTGQSGISGANVLTF. Written as DNA, the CDR3 is TGTGCCAGCAGCACCGGACAGTCTGGCATCTCTGGGGCCAACGTCCTGACTTTC.

At least ten counts were recorded for this clonotype. V is TRBV3-1 and J is TRBJ2-7, with TRBD2 matching 8 bases. Losses at the gene ends were 4 bases for V and 4 bases for J; bases not matched to a gene: 15. The germline CDR1 and CDR2 sequences are LGHDT and YNNKEL (reference sequence). This CDR3 has 17 amino acids. CDR3 region: CASSLRTSPSRSYEQYF. The DNA for the CDR3 is TGTGCCAGCAGCCTCCGGACTAGCCCATCAAGGTCTTACGAGCAGTACTTC.